This is a list of T cell receptor beta chains from one sample in a study of blood T cell repertoires in COVID-19. The assay was immunoSEQ multiplex PCR, and TCRdb's table has in-frame clones only and misses some. The table lists over 130,000 clones, 75% to 80% of them singletons, with roughly 9% in the top ten. The material sequenced was peripheral blood. All receptors come from a woman aged 50 to 65 with active or convalescent COVID-19. Each CDR3 is given with its conserved first and last residue. A D gene is named only where the DNA matches it firmly. A row's size may be missing; if present it is once, few, many or a size class.

D: TRBD2
J: TRBJ2-3
V: TRBV29-1
size: -
DNA: TGCAGCGTCCCGTCCGCGGGGGGGATGACAGATACGCAGTATTTT
CDR3: CSVPSAGGMTDTQYF

D: -
J: TRBJ2-2
V: TRBV11-3
size: -
DNA: TGTGCCAGCAGTCGCAACGGAGGCACCGGGGAGCTGTTTTTT
CDR3: CASSRNGGTGELFF

D: TRBD1
J: TRBJ2-1
V: TRBV24-1
size: -
DNA: TGTGCCACCAGTGATAAAGGACAGGGATACAATGAGCAGTTCTTC
CDR3: CATSDKGQGYNEQFF

D: TRBD1
J: TRBJ1-2
V: TRBV5-1
size: once
DNA: TGCGCCAGCAGCTTGGCGGGACAGAACTATGGCTACACCTTC
CDR3: CASSLAGQNYGYTF

D: -
J: TRBJ2-3
V: TRBV19
size: -
DNA: TGTGCCAGTAGTGAGAGACACAGTGGATGGGCAGATACGCAGTATTTT
CDR3: CASSERHSGWADTQYF

D: -
J: TRBJ2-1
V: TRBV28
size: -
DNA: TGTGCCAGCAGTTTTGGGGGCCCAGGACAGCGAGAGCAGTTCTTC
CDR3: CASSFGGPGQREQFF

D: TRBD1
J: TRBJ1-5
V: TRBV5-6
size: few
DNA: TGTGCCAGCAGCTTGTACGGGACAGGGGGCCTTCAGCCCCAGCATTTT
CDR3: CASSLYGTGGLQPQHF

D: -
J: TRBJ2-6
V: TRBV7-9
size: -
DNA: TGTGCCAGCAGCTTAGCCGGGATGATTGGGGCCAACGTCCTGACTTTC
CDR3: CASSLAGMIGANVLTF

D: -
J: TRBJ2-7
V: TRBV5-8
size: -
DNA: TGTGCCAGCAGCTTGGACGGACAGCTATTCTCCTACGAGCAGTACTTC
CDR3: CASSLDGQLFSYEQYF

D: -
J: TRBJ1-6
V: TRBV14
size: -
DNA: TGTGCCAGCAGCCAAGATGCCGGGGTTGGTGCCCTCCACTTT
CDR3: CASSQDAGVGALHF

D: -
J: TRBJ1-1
V: TRBV18
size: -
DNA: TGTGCCAGCTCACCGGGCCAGAACACTGAAGCTTTCTTT
CDR3: CASSPGQNTEAFF

D: TRBD2
J: TRBJ2-4
V: TRBV3-1/TRBV3-2
size: -
DNA: TGTGCCAGCAGCCAAGATCGGACTAGCGGGGCCGGGAACATTCAGTACTTC
CDR3: CASSQDRTSGAGNIQYF

D: TRBD1
J: TRBJ2-7
V: TRBV7-9
size: few
DNA: TGTGCCAGCAGCTTAGGACAGGGGGTGGCCTACGAGCAGTACTTC
CDR3: CASSLGQGVAYEQYF

D: -
J: TRBJ2-6
V: TRBV28
size: -
DNA: TGTGCCAGCAGGGAGAGCCTAGGGGCCAACGTCCTGACTTTC
CDR3: CASRESLGANVLTF

D: TRBD1
J: TRBJ1-5
V: TRBV19
size: -
DNA: TGTGCCAGTAGTATCCCCGGGACAGGGTATCAGCCCCAGCATTTT
CDR3: CASSIPGTGYQPQHF

D: TRBD1
J: TRBJ1-3
V: TRBV5-4
size: -
DNA: TGTGCCAGCAAGCGGGACAGGACTGGAAACACCATATATTTT
CDR3: CASKRDRTGNTIYF

D: TRBD1
J: TRBJ1-1
V: TRBV7-3
size: -
DNA: TGTGCCAGCAGCCCGCAGGGACAGGCGGAGGGGGCTTTCTTT
CDR3: CASSPQGQAEGAFF

D: TRBD1
J: TRBJ2-5
V: TRBV19
size: -
DNA: TGTGCCAGTAGTGACCGGACAGGGGGCCGAGAGACCCAGTACTTC
CDR3: CASSDRTGGRETQYF

D: TRBD1
J: TRBJ1-5
V: TRBV7-9
size: few
DNA: TGTGCCAGCAGCCAGGACAGGGGGCATCAGCCCCAGCATTTT
CDR3: CASSQDRGHQPQHF

D: -
J: TRBJ2-5
V: TRBV6-6
size: -
DNA: TGTGCCAGCAGTTACCGTATGGGGGGAGGTGAGACCCAGTACTTC
CDR3: CASSYRMGGGETQYF

D: TRBD1
J: TRBJ1-5
V: TRBV18
size: -
DNA: TGTGCCAGCTCACCGTACGCGGGACAGCAGAATCAGCCCCAGCATTTT
CDR3: CASSPYAGQQNQPQHF

D: -
J: TRBJ1-2
V: TRBV9
size: -
DNA: TGTGCCAGCAGTGAACGACCCAGGGGCAGCTATGGCTACACCTTC
CDR3: CASSERPRGSYGYTF

D: -
J: TRBJ2-7
V: TRBV18
size: -
DNA: TGTGCCAGCTCACCACCAGAGATCATCTACGAGCAGTACTTC
CDR3: CASSPPEIIYEQYF

D: TRBD1
J: TRBJ1-5
V: TRBV28
size: -
DNA: TGTGCCAGCAGTCGGGACAGAGAAAATCAGCCCCAGCATTTT
CDR3: CASSRDRENQPQHF

D: -
J: TRBJ1-1
V: TRBV4-1
size: -
DNA: TGCGCCAGCAGCCATACCCCGGGACACTCGAACACTGAAGCTTTCTTT
CDR3: CASSHTPGHSNTEAFF

D: -
J: TRBJ1-5
V: TRBV2
size: -
DNA: TGTGCCAGCAGCGCGGGGGGGAGCAATCAGCCCCAGCATTTT
CDR3: CASSAGGSNQPQHF

D: TRBD2
J: TRBJ2-7
V: TRBV18
size: -
DNA: TGTGCCAGCTCACCAGGGACTAGCTCCTACGAGCAGTACTTC
CDR3: CASSPGTSSYEQYF

D: -
J: TRBJ1-1
V: TRBV19
size: -
DNA: TGTGCCAGTACCTCGACAGGCCGATCGGACACTGAAGCTTTCTTT
CDR3: CASTSTGRSDTEAFF

D: -
J: TRBJ1-1
V: TRBV9
size: many
DNA: TGTGCCAGCAGCCCACGGGGGGGTTCGGCTGAAGCTTTCTTT
CDR3: CASSPRGGSAEAFF

D: -
J: TRBJ1-2
V: TRBV5-8
size: -
DNA: TGTGCCAGCAGCCATACCCGACAGTTCTTTAACTATGGCTACACCTTC
CDR3: CASSHTRQFFNYGYTF

D: TRBD2
J: TRBJ2-7
V: TRBV3-1/TRBV3-2
size: -
DNA: TGTGCCAGCAGCAAAAGCGGGGGGACCTCCTACGAGCAGTACTTC
CDR3: CASSKSGGTSYEQYF

D: TRBD1
J: TRBJ1-1
V: TRBV3-1/TRBV3-2
size: -
DNA: TGTGCCAGCAGCCCCCGGGACAGGGGGAATATGAACACTGAAGCTTTCTTT
CDR3: CASSPRDRGNMNTEAFF

D: TRBD2
J: TRBJ2-1
V: TRBV5-4
size: -
DNA: TGTGCCAGCAGCCTCAAAAGCGGGAGTACGGGCAATGAGCAGTTCTTC
CDR3: CASSLKSGSTGNEQFF

D: TRBD2
J: TRBJ2-3
V: TRBV7-3
size: -
DNA: TGTGCCAGCAGCTTAACCCCGGCAAGCGGGGGGGCAGATACGCAGTATTTT
CDR3: CASSLTPASGGADTQYF

D: TRBD1
J: TRBJ1-2
V: TRBV18
size: -
DNA: TGTGCCAGCTCACAAGCCCGGGACAGGAACTATGGCTACACCTTC
CDR3: CASSQARDRNYGYTF

D: TRBD2
J: TRBJ2-1
V: TRBV9
size: once
DNA: TGTGCCAGCAGCGCGCTAGCGGGAGGGAGGTACAATGAGCAGTTCTTC
CDR3: CASSALAGGRYNEQFF

D: TRBD1
J: TRBJ1-1
V: TRBV3-1/TRBV3-2
size: -
DNA: TGTGCCAGCAGCCAAGGACAGGGGGCCTCCATGAACACTGAAGCTTTCTTT
CDR3: CASSQGQGASMNTEAFF

D: TRBD1
J: TRBJ1-1
V: TRBV6-6
size: -
DNA: TGTGCCAGCAGTTACCCCGACAGGGTTTCTGAAGCTTTCTTT
CDR3: CASSYPDRVSEAFF

D: TRBD1
J: TRBJ2-5
V: TRBV7-2
size: -
DNA: TGTGCCAGCAGGGCTGGGACAGTCCCTCAAGAGACCCAGTACTTC
CDR3: CASRAGTVPQETQYF

D: -
J: TRBJ1-3
V: TRBV5-6
size: -
DNA: TGTGCCAGCAGCTTGCCAGGGCTTGGAAACACCATATATTTT
CDR3: CASSLPGLGNTIYF

D: TRBD2
J: TRBJ2-1
V: TRBV30
size: -
DNA: TGTGCCTGGACTAGCGGGAGCCCGTTCTTC
CDR3: CAWTSGSPFF

D: TRBD1
J: TRBJ1-5
V: TRBV6-5
size: -
DNA: TGTGCCACTCGACAGGGGACGGGATTAAGGCATTTT
CDR3: CATRQGTGLRHF

D: -
J: TRBJ2-7
V: TRBV2
size: -
DNA: TGTGCCAGCAGTGATCGGCAGGGCGGCTACGAGCAGTACTTC
CDR3: CASSDRQGGYEQYF

D: -
J: TRBJ2-3
V: TRBV28
size: few
DNA: TGTGCCAGCAGTTTCCGGTCGCCCTGGGATACGCAGTATTTT
CDR3: CASSFRSPWDTQYF

D: TRBD1
J: TRBJ1-5
V: TRBV7-2
size: -
DNA: TGTGCCAGCAGCCGGGGACAGGGGGGCAATCAGCCCCAGCATTTT
CDR3: CASSRGQGGNQPQHF

D: TRBD2
J: TRBJ2-7
V: TRBV14
size: -
DNA: TGTGCCAGCAGCCCCCTCCCGGCTAGCGGGAGAAGGGAGCAGTACTTC
CDR3: CASSPLPASGRREQYF